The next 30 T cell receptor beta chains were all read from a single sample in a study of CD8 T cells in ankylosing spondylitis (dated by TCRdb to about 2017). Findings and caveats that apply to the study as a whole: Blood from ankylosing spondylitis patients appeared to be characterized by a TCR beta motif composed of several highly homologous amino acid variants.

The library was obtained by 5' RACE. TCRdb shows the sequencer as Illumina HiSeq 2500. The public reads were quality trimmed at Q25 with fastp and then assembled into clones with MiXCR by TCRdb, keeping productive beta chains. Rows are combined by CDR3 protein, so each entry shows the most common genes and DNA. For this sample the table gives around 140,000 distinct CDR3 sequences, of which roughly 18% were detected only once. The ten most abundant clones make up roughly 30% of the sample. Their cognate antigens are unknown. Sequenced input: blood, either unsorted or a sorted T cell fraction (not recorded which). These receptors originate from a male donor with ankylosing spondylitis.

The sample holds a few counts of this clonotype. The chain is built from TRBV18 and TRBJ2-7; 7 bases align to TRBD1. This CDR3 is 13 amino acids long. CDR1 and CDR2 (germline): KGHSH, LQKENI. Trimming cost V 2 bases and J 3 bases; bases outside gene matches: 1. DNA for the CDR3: TGTGCCAGCTCACCAGGGGACAGCTACGAGCAGTACTTC. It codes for CASSPGDSYEQYF.

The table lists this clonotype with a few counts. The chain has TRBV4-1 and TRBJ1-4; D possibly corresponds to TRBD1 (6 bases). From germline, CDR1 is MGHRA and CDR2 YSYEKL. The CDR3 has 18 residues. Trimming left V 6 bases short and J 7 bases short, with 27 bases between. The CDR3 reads CASRTTTGKGLAGEKLFF. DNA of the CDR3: TGCGCCAGCAGAACAACTACAGGGAAGGGGCTAGCCGGTGAAAAACTGTTTTTT.

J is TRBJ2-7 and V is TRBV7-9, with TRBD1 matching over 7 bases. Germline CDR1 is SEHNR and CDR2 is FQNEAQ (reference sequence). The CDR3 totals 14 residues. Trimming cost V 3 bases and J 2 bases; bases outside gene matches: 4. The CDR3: CASSFRDSPYEQYF. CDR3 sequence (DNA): TGTGCCAGCAGCTTTAGGGACAGCCCCTACGAGCAGTACTTC.

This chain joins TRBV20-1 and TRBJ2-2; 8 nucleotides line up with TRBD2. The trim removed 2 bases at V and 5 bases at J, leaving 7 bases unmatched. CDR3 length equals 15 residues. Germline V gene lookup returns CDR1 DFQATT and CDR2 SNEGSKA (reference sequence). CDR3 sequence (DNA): TGCAGTGCTAGAAAGAGGACTAGCTATACCGGGGAGCTGTTTTTT. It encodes CSARKRTSYTGELFF.

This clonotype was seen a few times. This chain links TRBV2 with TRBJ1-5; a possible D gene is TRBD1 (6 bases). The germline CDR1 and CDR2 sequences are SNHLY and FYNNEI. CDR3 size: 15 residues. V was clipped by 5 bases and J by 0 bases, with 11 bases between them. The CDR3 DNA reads TGTGCCAGCAGTTCTGGGACATATAGCAATCAGCCCCAGCATTTT. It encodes CASSSGTYSNQPQHF.

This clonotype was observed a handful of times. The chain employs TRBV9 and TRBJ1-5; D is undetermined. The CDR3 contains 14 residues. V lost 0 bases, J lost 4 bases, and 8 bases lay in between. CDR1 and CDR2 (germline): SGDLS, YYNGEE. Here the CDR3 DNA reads TGTGCCAGCAGCGTAGGTGGGGTGAATCAGCCCCAGCATTTT. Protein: CASSVGGVNQPQHF. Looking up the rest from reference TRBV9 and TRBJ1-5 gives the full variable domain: DSGVTQTPKHLITATGQRVTLRCSPRSGDLSVYWYQQSLDQGLQFLIQYYNGEERAKGNILERFSAQQFPDLHSELNLSSLELGDSALYFCASSVGGVNQPQHFGDGTRLSIL.

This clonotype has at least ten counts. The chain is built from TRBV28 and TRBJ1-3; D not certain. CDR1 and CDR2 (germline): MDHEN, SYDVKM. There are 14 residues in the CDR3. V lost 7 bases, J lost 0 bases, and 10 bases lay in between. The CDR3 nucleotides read TGTGCCAGCACCCCCCTTCTCTCTGGAAACACCATATATTTT. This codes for CASTPLLSGNTIYF.

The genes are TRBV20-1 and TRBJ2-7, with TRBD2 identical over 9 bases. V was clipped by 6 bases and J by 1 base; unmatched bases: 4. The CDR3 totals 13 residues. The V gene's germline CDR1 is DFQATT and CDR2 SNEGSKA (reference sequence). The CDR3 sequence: CSAPSGDSYEQYF. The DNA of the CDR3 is TGCAGTGCCCCTAGCGGGGATTCCTACGAGCAGTACTTC.

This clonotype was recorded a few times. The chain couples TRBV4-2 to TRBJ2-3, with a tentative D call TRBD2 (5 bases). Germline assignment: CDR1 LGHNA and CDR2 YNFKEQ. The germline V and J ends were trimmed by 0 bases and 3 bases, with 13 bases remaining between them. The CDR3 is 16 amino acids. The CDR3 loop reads CASSQDYSGRTDTQYF. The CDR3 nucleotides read TGTGCCAGCAGCCAAGATTACTCGGGGAGAACAGATACGCAGTATTTT.

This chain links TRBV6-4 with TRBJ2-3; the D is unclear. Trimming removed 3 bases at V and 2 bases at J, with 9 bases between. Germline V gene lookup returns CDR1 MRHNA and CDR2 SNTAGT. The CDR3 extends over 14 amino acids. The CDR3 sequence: CASSELAFTDTQYF. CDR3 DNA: TGTGCCAGCAGTGAATTGGCGTTCACAGATACGCAGTATTTT.

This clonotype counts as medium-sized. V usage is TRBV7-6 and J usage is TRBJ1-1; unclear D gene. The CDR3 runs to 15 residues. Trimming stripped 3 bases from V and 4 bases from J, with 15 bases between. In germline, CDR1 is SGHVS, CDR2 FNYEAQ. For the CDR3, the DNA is TGTGCCAGCAGCTTGAGTAGGAATACTCGCACTGAAGCTTTCTTT. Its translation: CASSLSRNTRTEAFF.

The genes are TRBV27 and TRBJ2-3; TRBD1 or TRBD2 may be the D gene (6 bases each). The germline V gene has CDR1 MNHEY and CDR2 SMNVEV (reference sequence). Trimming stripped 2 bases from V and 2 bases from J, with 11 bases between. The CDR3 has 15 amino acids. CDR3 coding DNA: TGTGCCAGCAGTTTAAACCGGGGGCCCACAGATACGCAGTATTTT. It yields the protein CASSLNRGPTDTQYF.

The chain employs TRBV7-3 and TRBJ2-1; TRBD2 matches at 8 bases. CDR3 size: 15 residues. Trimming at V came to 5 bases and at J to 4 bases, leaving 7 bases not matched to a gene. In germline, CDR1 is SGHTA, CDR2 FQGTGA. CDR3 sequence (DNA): TGTGCCAGCAGCCTCTCGGGAGGGAGGTACAATGAGCAGTTCTTC. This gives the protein CASSLSGGRYNEQFF.

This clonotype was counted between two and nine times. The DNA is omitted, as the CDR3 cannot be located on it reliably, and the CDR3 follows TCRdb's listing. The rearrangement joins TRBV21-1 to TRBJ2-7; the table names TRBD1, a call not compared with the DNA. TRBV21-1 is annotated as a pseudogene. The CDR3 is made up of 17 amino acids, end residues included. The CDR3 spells CASSGSEVGQGSYEQYF.

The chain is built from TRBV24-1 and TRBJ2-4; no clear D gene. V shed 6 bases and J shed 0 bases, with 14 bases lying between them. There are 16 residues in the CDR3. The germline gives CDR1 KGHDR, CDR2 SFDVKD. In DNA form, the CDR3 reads TGTGCCACCAGTTATCATAGGGCTGGAGCCAAAAACATTCAGTACTTC. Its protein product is CATSYHRAGAKNIQYF.

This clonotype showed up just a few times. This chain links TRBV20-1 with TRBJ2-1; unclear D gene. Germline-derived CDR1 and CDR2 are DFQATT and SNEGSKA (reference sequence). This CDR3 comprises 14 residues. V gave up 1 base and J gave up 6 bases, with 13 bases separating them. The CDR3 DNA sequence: TGCAGTGCTAGAGGGAAGAGGATACTCAATGAGCAGTTCTTC. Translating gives CSARGKRILNEQFF.

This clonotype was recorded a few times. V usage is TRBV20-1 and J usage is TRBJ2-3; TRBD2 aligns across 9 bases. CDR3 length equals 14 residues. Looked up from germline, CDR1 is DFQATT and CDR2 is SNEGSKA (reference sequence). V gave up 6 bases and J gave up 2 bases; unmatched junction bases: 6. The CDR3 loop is CSAGSGRPTDTQYF. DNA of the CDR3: TGCAGTGCGGGGAGCGGGAGGCCCACAGATACGCAGTATTTT.

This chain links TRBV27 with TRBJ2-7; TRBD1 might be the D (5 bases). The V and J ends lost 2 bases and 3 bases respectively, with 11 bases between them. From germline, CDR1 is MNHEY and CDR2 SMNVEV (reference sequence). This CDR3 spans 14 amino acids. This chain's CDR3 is CASSLGRDFYEQYF. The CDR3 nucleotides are TGTGCCAGCAGTTTAGGCAGGGATTTCTACGAGCAGTACTTC.

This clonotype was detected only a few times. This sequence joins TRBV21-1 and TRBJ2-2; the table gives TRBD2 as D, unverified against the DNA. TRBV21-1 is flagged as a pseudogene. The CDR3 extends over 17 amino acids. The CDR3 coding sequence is TGTGCCAGCAGCAAAGTACGGGCGGGAGGGACTCTCGGGGAGCTGTTTTTT. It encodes CASSKVRAGGTLGELFF.

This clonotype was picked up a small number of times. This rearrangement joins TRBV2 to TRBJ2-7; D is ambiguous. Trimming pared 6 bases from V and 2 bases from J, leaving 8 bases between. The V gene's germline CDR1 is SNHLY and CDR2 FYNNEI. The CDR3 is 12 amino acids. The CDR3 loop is CASRTLTYEQYF. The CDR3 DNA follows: TGTGCCAGCAGAACCCTCACCTACGAGCAGTACTTC.

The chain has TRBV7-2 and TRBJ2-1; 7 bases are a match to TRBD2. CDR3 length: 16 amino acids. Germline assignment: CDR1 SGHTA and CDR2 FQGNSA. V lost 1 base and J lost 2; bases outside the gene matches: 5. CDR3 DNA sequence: TGTGCCAGCAGCTTAGGTCCTAGCGGAGCCTACAATGAGCAGTTCTTC. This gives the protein CASSLGPSGAYNEQFF.

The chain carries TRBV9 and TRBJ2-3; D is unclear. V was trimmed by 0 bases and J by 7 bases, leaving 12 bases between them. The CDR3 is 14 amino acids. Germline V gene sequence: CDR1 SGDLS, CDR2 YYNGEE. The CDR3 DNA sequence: TGTGCCAGCAGCGTAGACCCTAACGGCAATACGCAGTATTTT. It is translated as CASSVDPNGNTQYF.

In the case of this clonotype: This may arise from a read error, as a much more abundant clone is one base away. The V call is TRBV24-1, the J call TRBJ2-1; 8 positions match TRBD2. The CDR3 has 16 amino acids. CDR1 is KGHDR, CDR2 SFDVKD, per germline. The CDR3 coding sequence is TGCGCCACCAGTGTAGGTATGAGCGGGAGAATTTATGGGCAGTTCTTC. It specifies CATSVGMSGRIYGQFF.

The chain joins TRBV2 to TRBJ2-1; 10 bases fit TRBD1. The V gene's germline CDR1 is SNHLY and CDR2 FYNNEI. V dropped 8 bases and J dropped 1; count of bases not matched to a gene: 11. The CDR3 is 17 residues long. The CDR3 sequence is CASYGPRDRGSYNEQFF. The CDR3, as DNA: TGTGCCAGCTACGGCCCCAGGGACAGGGGTTCCTACAATGAGCAGTTCTTC.

The DNA for the CDR3 is TGTGCCAGCAGGATACTAGCGGGAGGCCTCGCATCCTACGAGCAGTACTTC. Translation gives CASRILAGGLASYEQYF. The chain combines TRBV5-5 with TRBJ2-7, with TRBD2 matching 12 bases. Germline V gene sequence: CDR1 SGHKS, CDR2 YYEKEE (reference sequence). This CDR3 has 17 amino acids. The junction had 10 bases not matched to a gene; V was cut back by 5 bases and J by 1 base.

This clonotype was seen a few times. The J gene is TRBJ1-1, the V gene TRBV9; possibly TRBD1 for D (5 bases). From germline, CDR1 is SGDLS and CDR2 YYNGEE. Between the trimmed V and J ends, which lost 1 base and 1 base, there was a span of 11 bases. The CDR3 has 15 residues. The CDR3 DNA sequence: TGTGCCAGCAGCGTATCGGGACTCCCGAACACTGAAGCTTTCTTT. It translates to CASSVSGLPNTEAFF.

The CDR3 region is CASNEGGNTEAFF. Here the CDR3 DNA reads TGTGCCAGCAACGAAGGAGGGAACACTGAAGCTTTCTTT. The rearrangement joins TRBV7-6 to TRBJ1-1; D gene ambiguous. Per the germline V gene, CDR1 is SGHVS and CDR2 is FNYEAQ. Trimming left V 7 bases short and J 1 base short, with 10 bases between. The CDR3 is 13 amino acids.

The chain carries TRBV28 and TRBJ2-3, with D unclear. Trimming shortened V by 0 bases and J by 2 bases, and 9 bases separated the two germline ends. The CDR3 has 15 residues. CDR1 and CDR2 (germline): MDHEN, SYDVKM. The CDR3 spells CASSLWARDTDTQYF. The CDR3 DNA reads TGTGCCAGCAGTTTATGGGCGCGTGACACAGATACGCAGTATTTT.

The CDR3 nucleotides are TGTGCCAGCAGTTTCCAGGCAGGGTGGGGCTACGAGCAGTACTTC. Translation gives CASSFQAGWGYEQYF. The chain uses TRBV28 and TRBJ2-7, with D perhaps matching TRBD1 (5 bases). From germline, CDR1 is MDHEN and CDR2 SYDVKM. The CDR3 is 15 residues long. V was trimmed by 3 bases and J by 3 bases, leaving 15 bases between them.

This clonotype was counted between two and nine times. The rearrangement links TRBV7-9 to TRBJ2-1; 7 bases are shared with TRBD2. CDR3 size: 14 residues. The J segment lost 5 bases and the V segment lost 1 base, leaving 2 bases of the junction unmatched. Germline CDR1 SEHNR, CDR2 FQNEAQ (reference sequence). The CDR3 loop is CASSLDLADNEQFF. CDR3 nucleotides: TGTGCCAGCAGCTTAGATCTAGCGGACAATGAGCAGTTCTTC.